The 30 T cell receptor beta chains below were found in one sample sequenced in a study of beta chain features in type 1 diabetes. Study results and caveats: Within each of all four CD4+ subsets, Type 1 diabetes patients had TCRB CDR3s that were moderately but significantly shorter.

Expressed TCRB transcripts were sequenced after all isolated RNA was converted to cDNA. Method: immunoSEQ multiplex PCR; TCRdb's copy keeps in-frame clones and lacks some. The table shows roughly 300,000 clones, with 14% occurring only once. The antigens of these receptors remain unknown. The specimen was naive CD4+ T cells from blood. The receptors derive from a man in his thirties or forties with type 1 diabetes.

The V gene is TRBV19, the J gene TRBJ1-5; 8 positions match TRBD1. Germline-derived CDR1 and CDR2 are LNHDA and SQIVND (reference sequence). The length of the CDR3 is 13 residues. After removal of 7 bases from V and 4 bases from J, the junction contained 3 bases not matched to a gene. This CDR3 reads CASTRTGNQPQHF. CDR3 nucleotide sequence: TGTGCCAGTACCCGGACAGGGAATCAGCCCCAGCATTTT.

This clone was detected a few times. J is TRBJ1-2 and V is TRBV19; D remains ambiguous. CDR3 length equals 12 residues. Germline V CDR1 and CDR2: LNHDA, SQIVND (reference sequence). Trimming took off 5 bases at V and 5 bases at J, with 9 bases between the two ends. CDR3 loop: CASSLDLYGYTF. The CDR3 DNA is TGTGCCAGTAGTCTGGACTTGTATGGCTACACCTTC.

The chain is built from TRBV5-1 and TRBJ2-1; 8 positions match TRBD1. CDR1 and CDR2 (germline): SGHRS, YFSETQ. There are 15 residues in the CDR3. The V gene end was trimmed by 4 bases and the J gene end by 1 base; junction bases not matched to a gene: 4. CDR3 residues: CASSRNRGSYNEQFF. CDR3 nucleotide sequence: TGCGCCAGCAGCAGAAACAGGGGGTCCTACAATGAGCAGTTCTTC.

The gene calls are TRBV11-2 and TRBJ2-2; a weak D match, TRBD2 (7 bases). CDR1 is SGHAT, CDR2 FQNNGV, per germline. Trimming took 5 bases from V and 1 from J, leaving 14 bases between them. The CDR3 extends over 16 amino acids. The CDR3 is CASSPRGAENTGELFF. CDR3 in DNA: TGTGCCAGCAGCCCTCGGGGGGCGGAGAACACCGGGGAGCTGTTTTTT.

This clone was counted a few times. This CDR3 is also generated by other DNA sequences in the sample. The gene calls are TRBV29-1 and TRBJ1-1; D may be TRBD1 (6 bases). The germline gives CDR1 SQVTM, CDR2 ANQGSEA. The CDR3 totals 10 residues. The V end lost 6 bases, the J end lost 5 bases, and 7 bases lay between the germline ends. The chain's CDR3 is CSVRGTEAFF. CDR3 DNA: TGCAGCGTCAGGGGAACTGAAGCTTTCTTT.

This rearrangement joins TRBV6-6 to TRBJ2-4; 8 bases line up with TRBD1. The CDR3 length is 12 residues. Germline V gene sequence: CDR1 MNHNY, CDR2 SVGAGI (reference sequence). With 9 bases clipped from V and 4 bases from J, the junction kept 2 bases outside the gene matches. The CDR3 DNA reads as TGTGCCAGTTGGACAGGGAAAAACATTCAGTACTTC. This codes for CASWTGKNIQYF.

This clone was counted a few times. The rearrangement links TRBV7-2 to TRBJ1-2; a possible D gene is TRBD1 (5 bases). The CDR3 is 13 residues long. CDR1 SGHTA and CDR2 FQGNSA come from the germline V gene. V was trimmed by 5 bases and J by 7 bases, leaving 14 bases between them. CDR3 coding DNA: TGTGCCAGCAGCATGTCAGGGACTCTTGGCTACACCTTC. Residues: CASSMSGTLGYTF. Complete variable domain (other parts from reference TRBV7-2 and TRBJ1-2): GAGVSQSPSNKVTEKGKDVELRCDPISGHTALYWYRQSLGQGLEFLIYFQGNSAPDKSGLPSDRFSAERTGGSVSTLTIQRTQQEDSAVYLCASSMSGTLGYTFGSGTRLTVV.

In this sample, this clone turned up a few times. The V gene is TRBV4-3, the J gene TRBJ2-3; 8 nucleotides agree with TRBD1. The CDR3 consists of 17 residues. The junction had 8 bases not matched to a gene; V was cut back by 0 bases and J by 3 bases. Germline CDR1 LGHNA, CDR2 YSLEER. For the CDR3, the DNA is TGCGCCAGCAGCCAAGAAGGTGCGGACAGGGAAACAGATACGCAGTATTTT. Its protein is CASSQEGADRETDTQYF.

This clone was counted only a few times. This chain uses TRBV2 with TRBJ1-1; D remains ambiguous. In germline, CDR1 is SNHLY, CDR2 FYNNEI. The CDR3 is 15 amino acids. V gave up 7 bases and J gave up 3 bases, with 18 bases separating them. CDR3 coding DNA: TGTGCCAGCATCCCGGGCCCCACGGAGGACACTGAAGCTTTCTTT. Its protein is CASIPGPTEDTEAFF.

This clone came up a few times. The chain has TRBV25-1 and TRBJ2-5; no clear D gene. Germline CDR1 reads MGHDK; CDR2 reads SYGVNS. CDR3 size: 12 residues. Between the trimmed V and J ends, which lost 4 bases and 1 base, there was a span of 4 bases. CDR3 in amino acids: CASSGPQETQYF. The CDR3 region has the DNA TGTGCCAGCAGTGGGCCCCAAGAGACCCAGTACTTC.

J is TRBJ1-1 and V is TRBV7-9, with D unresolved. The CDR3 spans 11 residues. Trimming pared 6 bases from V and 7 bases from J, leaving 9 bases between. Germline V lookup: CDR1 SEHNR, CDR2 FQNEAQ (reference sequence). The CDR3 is CASRVKSEAFF. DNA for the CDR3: TGTGCCAGCAGGGTAAAGAGTGAAGCTTTCTTT. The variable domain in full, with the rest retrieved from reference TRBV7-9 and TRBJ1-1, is DTGVSQNPRHKITKRGQNVTFRCDPISEHNRLYWYRQTLGQGPEFLTYFQNEAQLEKSRLLSDRFSAERPKGSFSTLEIQRTEQGDSAMYLCASRVKSEAFFGQGTRLTVV.

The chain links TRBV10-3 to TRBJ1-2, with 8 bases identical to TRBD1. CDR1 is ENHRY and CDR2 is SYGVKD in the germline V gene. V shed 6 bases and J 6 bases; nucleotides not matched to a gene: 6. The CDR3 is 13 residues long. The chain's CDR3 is CAIRSDREDGYTF. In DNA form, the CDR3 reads TGTGCCATCAGATCGGACAGGGAAGATGGCTACACCTTC.

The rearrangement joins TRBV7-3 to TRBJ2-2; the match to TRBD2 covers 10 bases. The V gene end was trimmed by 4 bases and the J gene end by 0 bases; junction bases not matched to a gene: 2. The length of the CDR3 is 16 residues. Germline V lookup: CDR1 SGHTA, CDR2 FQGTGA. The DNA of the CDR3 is TGTGCCAGCAGCTGGACTAGCGGATCGAACACCGGGGAGCTGTTTTTT. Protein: CASSWTSGSNTGELFF.

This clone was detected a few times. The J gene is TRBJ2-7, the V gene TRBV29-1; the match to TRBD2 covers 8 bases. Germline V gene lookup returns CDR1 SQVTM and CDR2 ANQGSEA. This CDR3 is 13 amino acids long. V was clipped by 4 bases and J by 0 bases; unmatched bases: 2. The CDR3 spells CSVGSGSSYEQYF. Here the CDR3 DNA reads TGCAGCGTTGGAAGCGGGAGCTCCTACGAGCAGTACTTC.

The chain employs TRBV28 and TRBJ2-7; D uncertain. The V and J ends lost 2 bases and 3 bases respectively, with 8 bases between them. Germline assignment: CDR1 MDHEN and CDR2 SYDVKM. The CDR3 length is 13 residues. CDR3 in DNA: TGTGCCAGCAGTTTAGAACACCTCTACGAGCAGTACTTC. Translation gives CASSLEHLYEQYF.

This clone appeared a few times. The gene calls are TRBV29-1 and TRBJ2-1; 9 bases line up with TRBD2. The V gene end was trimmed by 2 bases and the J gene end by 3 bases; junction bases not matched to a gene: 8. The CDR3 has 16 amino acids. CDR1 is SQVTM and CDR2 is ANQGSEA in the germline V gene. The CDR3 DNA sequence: TGCAGCGTTGAAACCGGGACTAGCAGCAGCTACAATGAGCAGTTCTTC. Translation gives CSVETGTSSSYNEQFF.

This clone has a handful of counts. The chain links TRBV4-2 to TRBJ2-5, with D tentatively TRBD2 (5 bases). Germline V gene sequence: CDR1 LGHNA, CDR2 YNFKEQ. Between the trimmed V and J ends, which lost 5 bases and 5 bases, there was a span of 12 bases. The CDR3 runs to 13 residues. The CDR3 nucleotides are TGTGCCAGCAGCTTGAAGGGCGGGGAGACCCAGTACTTC. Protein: CASSLKGGETQYF.

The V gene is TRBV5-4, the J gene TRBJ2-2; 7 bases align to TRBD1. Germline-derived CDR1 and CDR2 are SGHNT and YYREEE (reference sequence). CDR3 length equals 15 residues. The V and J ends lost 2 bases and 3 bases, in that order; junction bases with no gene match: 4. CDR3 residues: CASSLQGRDTGELFF. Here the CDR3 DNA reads TGTGCCAGCAGCTTACAGGGGCGGGACACCGGGGAGCTGTTTTTT.

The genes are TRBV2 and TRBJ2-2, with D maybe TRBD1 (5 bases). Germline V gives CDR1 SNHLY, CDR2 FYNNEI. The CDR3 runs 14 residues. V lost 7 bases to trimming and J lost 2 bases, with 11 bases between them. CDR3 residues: CASIQGVNTGELFF. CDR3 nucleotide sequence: TGTGCCAGCATTCAAGGGGTTAACACCGGGGAGCTGTTTTTT.

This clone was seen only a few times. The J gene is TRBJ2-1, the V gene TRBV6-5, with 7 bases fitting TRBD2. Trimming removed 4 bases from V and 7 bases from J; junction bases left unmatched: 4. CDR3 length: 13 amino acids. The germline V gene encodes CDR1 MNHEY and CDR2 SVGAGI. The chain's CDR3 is CASSFRAGNEQFF. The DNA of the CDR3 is TGTGCCAGCAGTTTCAGAGCGGGGAATGAGCAGTTCTTC.

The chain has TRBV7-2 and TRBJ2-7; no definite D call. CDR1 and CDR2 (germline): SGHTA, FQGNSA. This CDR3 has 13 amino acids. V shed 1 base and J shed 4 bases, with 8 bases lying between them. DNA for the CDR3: TGTGCCAGCAGCTTAGGACCGCGGTACGAGCAGTACTTC. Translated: CASSLGPRYEQYF.

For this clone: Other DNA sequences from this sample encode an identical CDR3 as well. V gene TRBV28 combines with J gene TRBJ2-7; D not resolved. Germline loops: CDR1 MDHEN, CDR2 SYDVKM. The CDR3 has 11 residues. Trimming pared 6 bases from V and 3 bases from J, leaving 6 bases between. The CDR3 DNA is TGTGCCAGCAGGTCTAGCTACGAGCAGTACTTC. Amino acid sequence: CASRSSYEQYF.

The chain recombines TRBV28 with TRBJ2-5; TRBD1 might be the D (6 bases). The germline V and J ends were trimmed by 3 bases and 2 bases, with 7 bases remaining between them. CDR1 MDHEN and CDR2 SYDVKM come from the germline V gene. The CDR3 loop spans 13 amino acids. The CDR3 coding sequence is TGTGCCAGCAGTTTCGGACAGCAAGAGACCCAGTACTTC. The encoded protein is CASSFGQQETQYF.

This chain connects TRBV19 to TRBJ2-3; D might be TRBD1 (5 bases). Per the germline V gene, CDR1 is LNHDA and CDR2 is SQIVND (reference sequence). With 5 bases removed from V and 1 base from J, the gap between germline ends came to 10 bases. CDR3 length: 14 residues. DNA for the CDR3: TGTGCCAGTAGTGCCAGGGCGCGCACAGATACGCAGTATTTT. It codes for CASSARARTDTQYF.

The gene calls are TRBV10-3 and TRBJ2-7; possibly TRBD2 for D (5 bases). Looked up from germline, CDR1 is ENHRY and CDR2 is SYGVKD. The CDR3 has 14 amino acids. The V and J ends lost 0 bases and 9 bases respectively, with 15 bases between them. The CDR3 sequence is CAISESTEVGMQYF. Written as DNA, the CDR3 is TGTGCCATCAGTGAGTCGACGGAGGTGGGCATGCAGTACTTC.

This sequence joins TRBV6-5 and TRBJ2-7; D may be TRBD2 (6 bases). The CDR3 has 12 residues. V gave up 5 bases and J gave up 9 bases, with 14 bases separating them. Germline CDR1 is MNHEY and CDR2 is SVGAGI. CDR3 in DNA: TGTGCCAGCAGTGAGGCTAGCGTCTCGCAGTACTTC. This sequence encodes CASSEASVSQYF.

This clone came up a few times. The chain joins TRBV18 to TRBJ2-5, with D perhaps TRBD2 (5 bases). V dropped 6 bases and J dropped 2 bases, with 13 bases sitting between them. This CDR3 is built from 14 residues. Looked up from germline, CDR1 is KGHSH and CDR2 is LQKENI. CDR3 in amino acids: CASSQASQQETQYF. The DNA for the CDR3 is TGTGCCAGCTCGCAGGCTAGCCAGCAAGAGACCCAGTACTTC.

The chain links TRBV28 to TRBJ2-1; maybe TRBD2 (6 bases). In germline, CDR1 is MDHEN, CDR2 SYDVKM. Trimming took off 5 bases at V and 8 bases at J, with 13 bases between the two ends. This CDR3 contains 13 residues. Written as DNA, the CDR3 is TGTGCCAGCAGTGACGGGACTTTCGATGAGCAGTTCTTC. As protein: CASSDGTFDEQFF.

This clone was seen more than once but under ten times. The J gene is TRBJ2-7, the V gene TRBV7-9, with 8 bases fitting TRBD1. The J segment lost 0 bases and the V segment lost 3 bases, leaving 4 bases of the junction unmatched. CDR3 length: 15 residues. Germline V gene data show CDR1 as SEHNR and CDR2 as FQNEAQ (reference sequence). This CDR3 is CASSFDRGASYEQYF. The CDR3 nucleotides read TGTGCCAGCAGCTTCGACAGGGGCGCCTCCTACGAGCAGTACTTC.

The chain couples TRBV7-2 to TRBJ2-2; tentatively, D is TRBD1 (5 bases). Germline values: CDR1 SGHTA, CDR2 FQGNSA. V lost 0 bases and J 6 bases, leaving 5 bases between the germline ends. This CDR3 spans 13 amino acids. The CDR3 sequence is CASSLAGAGELFF. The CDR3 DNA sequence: TGTGCCAGCAGCTTAGCAGGGGCCGGGGAGCTGTTTTTT.